The 26 T cell receptor beta chains listed next were all sequenced from one sample in a study of lymphopenia after photon versus proton radiotherapy. This table comes from immunoSEQ multiplex PCR, and its TCRdb copy is limited to in-frame clones, with some not included. Of 55,000 to 85,000 clones listed, 92% are singletons. The sample in question was peripheral blood, obtained from a patient treated with photon-based radiotherapy. The receptors originated from a woman aged 40 to 50 with cholangiocarcinoma.

On this clone: The junction does not match germline at one end; this may be a read error. The CDR3 spells CASSIRTGTEAFF. In nucleotides, the CDR3 is TGTGCTAGCAGCATCCGGACAGGAACAGAAGCTTTCTTT. The chain is built from TRBV7-7 and TRBJ1-1; 7 bases agree with TRBD1. The CDR3 is made up of 13 amino acids. Germline-derived CDR1 and CDR2 are SSHAT and FNYEAQ (reference sequence).

The chain has TRBV5-4 and TRBJ2-7; tentatively, D is TRBD1 or TRBD2 (6 bases each). Between the trimmed V and J ends, which lost 3 bases and 0 bases, there was a span of 10 bases. The CDR3 has 14 amino acids. Germline lookup yields CDR1 SGHNT and CDR2 YYREEE (reference sequence). The CDR3 here is CASSSGASSYEQYF. Written as DNA, the CDR3 is TGTGCCAGCAGCTCGGGGGCCAGCTCCTACGAGCAGTACTTC.

This rearrangement joins TRBV12-5 to TRBJ2-3; weak D call: TRBD1 (5 bases). Germline V gives CDR1 LGHNT, CDR2 FRNRAP. Trimming took 6 bases from V and 0 from J, leaving 10 bases between them. The CDR3 is 14 amino acids. In nucleotides, the CDR3 is TGTGCTAGTGGACCAGGGATTAGCACAGATACGCAGTATTTT. Translating gives CASGPGISTDTQYF.

The chain employs TRBV28 and TRBJ2-7; 9 nucleotides line up with TRBD1. Trimming at V came to 7 bases and at J to 5 bases, leaving 15 bases not matched to a gene. CDR1 is MDHEN, CDR2 SYDVKM, per germline. The CDR3 runs to 16 residues. CDR3 amino acids: CASNRGTGTGRNEQYF. The CDR3, as DNA: TGTGCCAGCAATAGAGGGACCGGGACAGGGCGGAACGAGCAGTACTTC.

This rearrangement joins TRBV28 to TRBJ1-4; D may be TRBD1 (5 bases). V was shortened by 4 bases and J by 2 bases, with 11 bases between the two germline ends. Germline CDR1 reads MDHEN; CDR2 reads SYDVKM. The CDR3 has 15 residues. The CDR3 bases are TGTGCCAGCAGTTCATCCGGGACTACTAATGAAAAACTGTTTTTT. The encoded protein is CASSSSGTTNEKLFF. Variable domain in full (rest from reference TRBV28 and TRBJ1-4): DVKVTQSSRYLVKRTGEKVFLECVQDMDHENMFWYRQDPGLGLRLIYFSYDVKMKEKGDIPEGYSVSREKKERFSLILESASTNQTSMYLCASSSSGTTNEKLFFGSGTQLSVL.

This clone has just a few counts. The chain has TRBV5-1 and TRBJ1-5, with TRBD1 matching over 7 bases. This CDR3 is built from 14 residues. V lost 4 bases to trimming and J lost 4 bases; unmatched junction nucleotides: 5. Germline-derived CDR1 and CDR2 are SGHRS and YFSETQ. The CDR3 DNA reads as TGCGCCAGCAGCCCAGGACAGGTGAATCAGCCCCAGCATTTT. Its translation: CASSPGQVNQPQHF.

This clone was found a few times. V usage is TRBV5-5 and J usage is TRBJ2-7; D not resolved. The V end was cut by 0 bases, the J end by 0 bases, with 7 bases between. Germline values: CDR1 SGHKS, CDR2 YYEKEE (reference sequence). This CDR3 spans 14 amino acids. CDR3 DNA: TGTGCCAGCAGCTTGGACAGAAGCTCCTACGAGCAGTACTTC. Translation gives CASSLDRSSYEQYF.

J is TRBJ2-3 and V is TRBV2, with a possible D match to TRBD2 (6 bases). The ends were cut back, 8 bases at V and 4 bases at J, with 16 bases in the middle. The CDR3 contains 14 residues. Germline values: CDR1 SNHLY, CDR2 FYNNEI. As DNA, the CDR3 is TGTGCCAGCGCGGGTCGGGGGTCTCCAGATACGCAGTATTTT. Its translation: CASAGRGSPDTQYF.

The chain links TRBV7-6 to TRBJ2-7; TRBD2 aligns across 7 bases. The germline V gene has CDR1 SGHVS and CDR2 FNYEAQ. V was clipped by 1 base and J by 0 bases; unmatched bases: 3. This CDR3 has 15 residues. The DNA for the CDR3 is TGTGCCAGCAGCTTAGAAGGCGGGAGCTCCTACGAGCAGTACTTC. Translated: CASSLEGGSSYEQYF. Together with reference TRBV7-6 and TRBJ2-7, the CDR3 gives the full variable domain: GAGVSQSPRYKVTKRGQDVALRCDPISGHVSLYWYRQALGQGPEFLTYFNYEAQQDKSGLPNDRFSAERPEGSISTLTIQRTEQRDSAMYRCASSLEGGSSYEQYFGPGTRLTVT.

Note on this clone: Germline is not matched at one junction end, which may reflect a read error. The gene calls are TRBV28 and TRBJ2-2; D possibly uses TRBD1 or TRBD2 (5 bases each). This CDR3 contains 15 residues. Germline lookup yields CDR1 MDHEN and CDR2 SYDVKM. The CDR3 sequence: CASSLPGTKTGELFF. The DNA for the CDR3 is TGTGCCAGCAGTCTCCCCGGGACGAAGACCGGGGAGCTGTTTTTT.

The chain uses TRBV25-1 and TRBJ2-7, with D tentatively TRBD1 or TRBD2 (5 bases each). The CDR3 is 18 amino acids. V lost 4 bases and J lost 0, with 22 bases in between. Germline CDR1 MGHDK, CDR2 SYGVNS. This CDR3 reads CASSGTGRGRTSSYEQYF. CDR3 nucleotide sequence: TGTGCCAGCAGTGGGACGGGGCGAGGGAGAACGAGCTCCTACGAGCAGTACTTC.

The chain couples TRBV2 to TRBJ2-5; D is undetermined. This CDR3 has 14 amino acids. Germline CDR1 SNHLY, CDR2 FYNNEI. V was trimmed by 7 bases and J by 0 bases, leaving 12 bases between them. The CDR3 spells CASTLQKYQETQYF. CDR3 coding DNA: TGTGCCAGCACCTTACAAAAGTACCAAGAGACCCAGTACTTC.

The chain carries TRBV18 and TRBJ2-1, with 7 bases aligning to TRBD1. Germline values: CDR1 KGHSH, CDR2 LQKENI. The CDR3 has 15 residues. Trimming cost V 3 bases and J 3 bases; bases outside gene matches: 5. CDR3 DNA sequence: TGTGCCAGCTCACCGGACAGGTTTAGCTACAATGAGCAGTTCTTC. Translation gives CASSPDRFSYNEQFF.

This clone showed up just a few times. The chain joins TRBV7-2 to TRBJ2-5; D unclear. Trimming removed 4 bases at V and 7 bases at J, with 10 bases between. Looked up from germline, CDR1 is SGHTA and CDR2 is FQGNSA. This CDR3 region has 12 residues. The CDR3, as DNA: TGTGCCAGCAGCTCCCCTGAGGCGACCCAGTACTTC. It codes for CASSSPEATQYF.

The chain couples TRBV5-1 to TRBJ2-2, with TRBD1 matching 12 bases. Looked up from germline, CDR1 is SGHRS and CDR2 is YFSETQ. This CDR3 spans 14 amino acids. The V gene end was trimmed by 4 bases and the J gene end by 10 bases; junction bases not matched to a gene: 5. This chain's CDR3 is CASSPGQGAEELFF. DNA of the CDR3: TGCGCCAGCAGCCCGGGACAGGGGGCCGAGGAGCTGTTTTTT.

The CDR3 nucleotides read TGTGCCAGCAGCTTGGATCTTCACCCCAGGGGGGTCCACGAGCAGTACTTC. It encodes CASSLDLHPRGVHEQYF. The V and J genes are TRBV5-4 and TRBJ2-7; D possibly corresponds to TRBD1 (7 bases). Trimming shortened V by 0 bases and J by 5 bases, and 21 bases separated the two germline ends. This CDR3 contains 17 residues. Germline loops: CDR1 SGHNT, CDR2 YYREEE (reference sequence).

This chain joins TRBV2 and TRBJ1-1, with a possible D match to TRBD1 (5 bases). V lost 7 bases and J lost 4, with 22 bases in between. Germline V gene data show CDR1 as SNHLY and CDR2 as FYNNEI. The CDR3 loop spans 16 amino acids. CDR3 DNA: TGTGCCAGCATAGAGTCAGGGTGGGTCGGTGGCACTGAAGCTTTCTTT. Protein sequence: CASIESGWVGGTEAFF.

V usage is TRBV6-1 and J usage is TRBJ2-1; no firm D call. The germline gives CDR1 MNHNS, CDR2 SASEGT. Trimming removed 2 bases at V and 1 base at J, with 15 bases between. This CDR3 is 17 amino acids long. Here the CDR3 reads CASSELLGSRSYNEQFF. The CDR3 DNA is TGTGCCAGCAGTGAACTCTTGGGATCCCGTTCCTACAATGAGCAGTTCTTC.

The V call is TRBV29-1, the J call TRBJ1-1; D may be TRBD1 (5 bases). The CDR3 is 15 amino acids. From germline, CDR1 is SQVTM and CDR2 ANQGSEA. Trimming shortened V by 0 bases and J by 9 bases, and 20 bases separated the two germline ends. The CDR3 loop is CSVEDIMAGRNKAFF. DNA for the CDR3: TGCAGCGTTGAAGACATCATGGCAGGGAGGAATAAAGCTTTCTTT.

This clone was seen a handful of times. The chain uses TRBV19 and TRBJ1-5; 7 bases map to TRBD1. This CDR3 is built from 15 residues. Germline V gene data show CDR1 as LNHDA and CDR2 as SQIVND (reference sequence). J was trimmed by 6 bases and V by 1 base; bases with no gene match: 6. For the CDR3, the DNA is TGTGCCAGTAGTATAGGGGACAGCCTGGGTCAGCCCCAGCATTTT. Amino acids: CASSIGDSLGQPQHF.

The gene calls are TRBV5-1 and TRBJ1-2; 7 bases are a match to TRBD1. The germline V gene has CDR1 SGHRS and CDR2 YFSETQ. The V segment lost 0 bases and the J segment 4 bases; nucleotides outside the gene matches: 6. This CDR3 is 15 amino acids long. The chain's CDR3 is CASSLDRGASYGYTF. CDR3 sequence (DNA): TGCGCCAGCAGCTTGGACAGGGGAGCCTCCTATGGCTACACCTTC.

The J gene is TRBJ1-1, the V gene TRBV27, with D possibly TRBD1 on 5 matching bases. The germline V and J ends were trimmed by 5 bases and 5 bases, with 15 bases remaining between them. This CDR3 is 14 amino acids long. CDR1 is MNHEY, CDR2 SMNVEV, per germline (reference sequence). CDR3 sequence reads: CASSRGEQRTEAFF. The CDR3 DNA reads TGTGCCAGCAGTCGAGGGGAGCAGCGGACTGAAGCTTTCTTT.

The chain links TRBV7-9 to TRBJ1-2; D may be TRBD1 (5 bases). CDR1 and CDR2 (germline): SEHNR, FQNEAQ (reference sequence). V was shortened by 4 bases and J by 6 bases, with 15 bases between the two germline ends. The CDR3 is 14 residues long. CDR3 nucleotides: TGTGCCAGCAGCTCGCGGGGAGGGGAGGATGGCTACACCTTC. This sequence encodes CASSSRGGEDGYTF.

J is TRBJ2-2 and V is TRBV12-5, with TRBD2 matching 10 bases. V shed 6 bases and J 5 bases; nucleotides not matched to a gene: 3. Germline assignment: CDR1 LGHNT and CDR2 FRNRAP. This CDR3 is 14 amino acids long. This CDR3 is CASGLAGRTGELFF. CDR3 DNA sequence: TGTGCTAGTGGACTAGCGGGGAGGACCGGGGAGCTGTTTTTT. Full variable domain (outside the CDR3, taken from reference TRBV12-5 and TRBJ2-2): DARVTQTPRHKVTEMGQEVTMRCQPILGHNTVFWYRQTMMQGLELLAYFRNRAPLDDSGMPKDRFSAEMPDATLATLKIQPSEPRDSAVYFCASGLAGRTGELFFGEGSRLTVL.

The rearrangement joins TRBV7-9 to TRBJ2-3; 10 nucleotides align to TRBD2. V lost 2 bases to trimming and J lost 8 bases; unmatched junction nucleotides: 10. The CDR3 covers 16 residues. Germline values: CDR1 SEHNR, CDR2 FQNEAQ (reference sequence). In DNA form, the CDR3 reads TGTGCCAGCAGCTTACTAGGACTAGCGGCCCGGGCTACGCAGTATTTT. It translates to CASSLLGLAARATQYF.

The chain links TRBV9 to TRBJ2-4; D is perhaps TRBD1 (5 bases). V lost 0 bases to trimming and J lost 1 base, with 5 bases between them. Germline V gene sequence: CDR1 SGDLS, CDR2 YYNGEE. This CDR3 is built from 14 residues. DNA of the CDR3: TGTGCCAGCAGCGTAGAGGGGGCCAAAAACATTCAGTACTTC. This gives the protein CASSVEGAKNIQYF.